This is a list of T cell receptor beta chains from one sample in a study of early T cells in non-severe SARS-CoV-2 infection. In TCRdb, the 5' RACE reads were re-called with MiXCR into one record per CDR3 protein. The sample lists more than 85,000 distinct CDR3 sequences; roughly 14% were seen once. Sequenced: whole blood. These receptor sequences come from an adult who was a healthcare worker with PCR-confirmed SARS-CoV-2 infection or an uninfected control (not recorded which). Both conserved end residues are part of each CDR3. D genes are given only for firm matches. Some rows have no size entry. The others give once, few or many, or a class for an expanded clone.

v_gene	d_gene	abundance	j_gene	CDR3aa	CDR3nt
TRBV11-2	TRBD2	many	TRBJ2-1	CASSLEGPGLAGGMEFF	TGTGCCAGCAGCCTAGAGGGGCCGGGACTAGCGGGAGGGATGGAGTTCTTC
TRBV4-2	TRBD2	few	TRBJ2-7	CASSQEAGGSSYEQYF	TGTGCCAGCAGCCAAGAAGCGGGAGGGTCTTCCTACGAGCAGTACTTC
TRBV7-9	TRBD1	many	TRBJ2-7	CASSAFRQGIGYEQYF	TGTGCCAGCAGCGCCTTTCGACAGGGGATTGGATACGAGCAGTACTTC
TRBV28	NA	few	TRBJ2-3	CASSPSNTQYF	TGTGCCAGCAGTCCTTCGAATACGCAGTATTTT
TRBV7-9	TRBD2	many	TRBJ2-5	CASSPPSGQETQYF	TGTGCCAGCAGCCCACCTAGCGGGCAAGAGACCCAGTACTTC
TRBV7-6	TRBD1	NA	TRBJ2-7	CASSLGVTGKSYEQYF	TGTGCCAGCAGCTTAGGAGTGACAGGGAAGTCCTACGAGCAGTACTTC
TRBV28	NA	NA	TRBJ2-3	CATLISTDTQYF	TGTGCCACCTTAATTAGCACAGATACGCAGTATTTT
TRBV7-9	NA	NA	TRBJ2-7	CVSSFMGGLDEQYF	TGTGTCAGCAGCTTTATGGGGGGCTTGGACGAGCAGTACTTC
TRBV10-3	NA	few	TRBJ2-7	CAISESNRAGEQYF	TGTGCCATCAGTGAGTCTAACAGGGCTGGCGAGCAGTACTTC
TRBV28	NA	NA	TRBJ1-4	CASSPHFATNEKLFF	TGTGCCAGCAGCCCACACTTTGCAACTAATGAAAAACTGTTTTTT
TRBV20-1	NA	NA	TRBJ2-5	CSARGLGETQYF	TGCAGTGCTAGAGGACTGGGGGAGACCCAGTACTTC
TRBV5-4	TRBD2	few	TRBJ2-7	CASSLPSGRGPSYEQYF	TGTGCCAGCAGCTTGCCTAGCGGGAGGGGCCCCTCCTACGAGCAGTACTTC
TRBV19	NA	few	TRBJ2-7	CASSSRPRDLNEQYF	TGTGCCAGTAGTTCACGACCCCGGGACTTGAACGAGCAGTACTTC